This T cell receptor beta chain originates from a study of control samples from healthy donors and cancer patients. The CDR3 consists of 18 residues. V lost 0 bases to trimming and J lost 5 bases; unmatched junction nucleotides: 11. Germline assignment: CDR1 ENHRY and CDR2 SYGVKD. Clones were read by immunoSEQ multiplex PCR, and TCRdb kept only the in-frame ones, dropping some. The sample contains some 410,000 clones, approximately 92% of which appear only once. This TCR derives from a man aged 40-49 years with head and neck cancer. This chain uses TRBV10-3 with TRBJ1-5; 9 nucleotides align to TRBD1. The sample consisted of PBMCs. The CDR3 region has the DNA TGTGCCATCAGTGAGTCGGCCCTGGACAGGGGCTGGGATCAGCCCCAGCATTTT. It codes for CAISESALDRGWDQPQHF.